Presented here are 29 T cell receptor beta chains from one specimen sequenced in a study of T-cell memory formation after mild COVID-19. TCRdb itself ran the 5' RACE reads through MiXCR, one entry per CDR3 protein. This sample has 210,000 or so distinct CDR3 sequences, with 10% to 13% found just once. Specimen: PBMCs or a T cell subset sorted from them (not recorded which). These receptors all come from a man between 18 and 35 years old who had mild COVID-19 (a few samples of this study predate the infection). Cell type and time point are not known.

This chain's CDR3 is CATSDYDRGPDTQYF. DNA of the CDR3: TGTGCCACCAGTGATTACGACAGGGGGCCCGATACGCAGTATTTT. The chain combines TRBV24-1 with TRBJ2-3, with TRBD1 matching over 10 bases. Germline V gene lookup returns CDR1 KGHDR and CDR2 SFDVKD. V dropped 2 bases and J dropped 6; count of bases not matched to a gene: 4. This CDR3 has 15 amino acids.

The J gene is TRBJ2-3, the V gene TRBV7-3, with D perhaps matching TRBD1 or TRBD2 (5 bases each). CDR1 is SGHTA and CDR2 is FQGTGA in the germline V gene. This CDR3 contains 16 residues. Trimming took 1 base from V and 2 from J, leaving 13 bases between them. DNA of the CDR3: TGTGCCAGCAGCTTAAGTCCGGGGCTGACCACAGATACGCAGTATTTT. Protein product: CASSLSPGLTTDTQYF.

This clonotype was found many times. The J gene is TRBJ1-5, the V gene TRBV7-2, with D unresolved. The length of the CDR3 is 15 residues. With 1 base removed from V and 3 bases from J, the gap between germline ends came to 10 bases. Looked up from germline, CDR1 is SGHTA and CDR2 is FQGNSA. CDR3 sequence reads: CASSLDVVFNQPQHF. For the CDR3, the DNA is TGTGCCAGCAGCTTAGATGTGGTCTTCAATCAGCCCCAGCATTTT.

There are many counts of this clonotype. The chain uses TRBV20-1 and TRBJ1-1, with D unclear. Germline loops: CDR1 DFQATT, CDR2 SNEGSKA (reference sequence). The CDR3 sequence is 14 residues long. Trimming left V 7 bases short and J 1 base short, with 16 bases between. The chain's CDR3 is CSVLSAGTNTEAFF. The CDR3 DNA reads as TGCAGTGTCCTAAGTGCGGGTACGAACACTGAAGCTTTCTTT.

This chain uses TRBV6-2 or TRBV6-3 with TRBJ2-1, with 8 bases matching TRBD2. With V trimmed by 2 bases and J by 4 bases, 4 bases remained unmatched. Germline values: CDR1 MNHEY, CDR2 SVGEGT. This CDR3 is 15 amino acids long. The CDR3 nucleotides read TGTGCCAGCAGTTACCAGGCTAGCGGGTACAATGAGCAGTTCTTC. It is translated as CASSYQASGYNEQFF.

The rearrangement links TRBV6-5 to TRBJ2-2; D may correspond to TRBD1 or TRBD2 (5 bases each). The CDR3 totals 17 residues. V lost 0 bases and J lost 6, with 17 bases in between. CDR1 MNHEY and CDR2 SVGAGI come from the germline V gene. For the CDR3, the DNA is TGTGCCAGCAGTTACTCGATAGGGGACCTTAACCCCGGGGAGCTGTTTTTT. Its protein is CASSYSIGDLNPGELFF.

This rearrangement joins TRBV7-2 to TRBJ1-3; 11 bases are a match to TRBD1. Looked up from germline, CDR1 is SGHTA and CDR2 is FQGNSA. J gave up 5 bases and V 5 bases, and 5 bases lay outside the gene matches. The CDR3 has 15 residues. In DNA, the CDR3 is TGTGCCAGCAGCCCCGGACAGGGGGCGAGAAACACCATATATTTT. It translates to CASSPGQGARNTIYF.

This clonotype was counted between two and nine times. The V call is TRBV7-3, the J call TRBJ1-2; 9 bases are shared with TRBD1. The junction had 7 bases not matched to a gene; V was cut back by 4 bases and J by 7 bases. The germline CDR1 and CDR2 sequences are SGHTA and FQGTGA. The CDR3 loop spans 14 amino acids. The CDR3 DNA sequence: TGTGCCAGCAGCTCAGGGACAGGGTTGGGTGGCTACACCTTC. Its protein product is CASSSGTGLGGYTF.

This clonotype was counted only a few times. In DNA, the CDR3 is TGTGCCAGCAGCGGCGGGACTAGTGGCGAGACCCAGTACTTC. Protein product: CASSGGTSGETQYF. The chain couples TRBV2 to TRBJ2-5; 8 bases match TRBD2. V was pared by 6 bases and J by 5 bases, with 8 bases of the junction left unmatched. This CDR3 has 14 residues. Germline lookup yields CDR1 SNHLY and CDR2 FYNNEI.

This clonotype has more than one count but fewer than ten. The chain is built from TRBV3-1 and TRBJ2-7; no definite D call. The CDR3 sequence is 14 residues long. V lost 3 bases and J 6 bases, leaving 15 bases between the germline ends. Germline-derived CDR1 and CDR2 are LGHDT and YNNKEL (reference sequence). The chain's CDR3 is CASSHSGGEGEQYF. The CDR3 DNA reads TGTGCCAGCAGCCACTCGGGTGGGGAAGGCGAGCAGTACTTC.

This clonotype was counted only a few times. This chain joins TRBV20-1 and TRBJ1-2; the D gene is possibly TRBD1 (6 bases). V was trimmed by 3 bases and J by 5 bases, leaving 16 bases between them. Germline V gene lookup returns CDR1 DFQATT and CDR2 SNEGSKA (reference sequence). This CDR3 has 14 amino acids. The CDR3, as DNA: TGCAGTGCTAGCCCGTTAGGAAGGGGGTATGGCTACACCTTC. Amino acid sequence: CSASPLGRGYGYTF.

The V call is TRBV10-1, the J call TRBJ2-7; 11 nucleotides agree with TRBD1. The CDR3 is made up of 16 amino acids. V gave up 7 bases and J gave up 5 bases; unmatched junction bases: 13. From germline, CDR1 is WNHNN and CDR2 SYGVQD (reference sequence). CDR3 nucleotides: TGCGCCAGCACCCCACCCCGGGACAGGGGGTACGACGAGCAGTACGTC. As protein: CASTPPRDRGYDEQYV.

This clonotype came up a few times. V usage is TRBV5-1 and J usage is TRBJ2-3; no definite D call. V lost 0 bases, J lost 0 bases, and 8 bases lay in between. CDR3 length equals 15 residues. Germline V CDR1 and CDR2: SGHRS, YFSETQ. This CDR3 is CASSLDSSSTDTQYF. CDR3 DNA: TGCGCCAGCAGCTTGGACAGCTCTAGCACAGATACGCAGTATTTT. Filled out from reference TRBV5-1 and TRBJ2-3, the complete variable domain reads KAGVTQTPRYLIKTRGQQVTLSCSPISGHRSVSWYQQTPGQGLQFLFEYFSETQRNKGNFPGRFSGRQFSNSRSEMNVSTLELGDSALYLCASSLDSSSTDTQYFGPGTRLTVL.

This clonotype has just a few counts. This chain links TRBV6-1 with TRBJ2-3, with D perhaps TRBD2 (5 bases). CDR1 is MNHNS, CDR2 SASEGT, per germline. CDR3 length: 15 amino acids. V was pared by 2 bases and J by 1 base, with 10 bases between. The DNA for the CDR3 is TGTGCCAGCAGTGAAAGGGAGCGGCGCACAGATACGCAGTATTTT. Translated, it gives CASSERERRTDTQYF.

The chain is built from TRBV5-1 and TRBJ2-7, with 7 positions matching TRBD2. Germline-derived CDR1 and CDR2 are SGHRS and YFSETQ. The V segment lost 2 bases and the J segment 2 bases; nucleotides outside the gene matches: 1. The CDR3 length is 13 residues. This chain's CDR3 is CASSLSGTYEQYF. The CDR3 nucleotides are TGCGCCAGCAGCTTAAGCGGGACCTACGAGCAGTACTTC.

CDR3 sequence (DNA): TGCGCCAGCAGCCAAGAGATGGCCCCCTCCACAGATACGCAGTATTTT. This gives the protein CASSQEMAPSTDTQYF. The chain has TRBV4-1 and TRBJ2-3; D remains unclear. The CDR3 runs 16 residues. V lost 0 bases, J lost 2 bases, and 12 bases lay in between. The germline V gene has CDR1 MGHRA and CDR2 YSYEKL.

V usage is TRBV7-9 and J usage is TRBJ1-2; D is perhaps TRBD1 (5 bases). Germline V gives CDR1 SEHNR, CDR2 FQNEAQ (reference sequence). The CDR3 length is 14 residues. V lost 5 bases and J lost 3, with 13 bases in between. CDR3 sequence reads: CASSPQAADYGYTF. The CDR3 nucleotides are TGTGCCAGCAGCCCACAGGCAGCGGACTATGGCTACACCTTC. Supplemented by reference TRBV7-9 and TRBJ1-2, the full variable domain reads DTGVSQNPRHKITKRGQNVTFRCDPISEHNRLYWYRQTLGQGPEFLTYFQNEAQLEKSRLLSDRFSAERPKGSFSTLEIQRTEQGDSAMYLCASSPQAADYGYTFGSGTRLTVV.

The chain is built from TRBV6-5 and TRBJ2-7, with TRBD2 matching over 7 bases. The V gene's germline CDR1 is MNHEY and CDR2 SVGAGI. The CDR3 has 15 residues. The trim removed 3 bases at V and 2 bases at J, leaving 7 bases unmatched. This chain's CDR3 is CASSYWGGSPYEQYF. DNA for the CDR3: TGTGCCAGCAGTTATTGGGGGGGGAGCCCCTACGAGCAGTACTTC.

This clonotype was counted between two and nine times. V is TRBV29-1 and J is TRBJ1-5, with 9 bases matching TRBD1. The germline CDR1 and CDR2 sequences are SQVTM and ANQGSEA. The CDR3 spans 15 residues. Trimming at V came to 4 bases and at J to 3 bases, leaving 7 bases not matched to a gene. CDR3 sequence (DNA): TGCAGCGTTGCCCCCGGGACAGGGAACAATCAGCCCCAGCATTTT. Protein: CSVAPGTGNNQPQHF. The full variable domain, in which reference TRBV29-1 and TRBJ1-5 provide the parts outside the CDR3, is SAVISQKPSRDICQRGTSLTIQCQVDSQVTMMFWYRQQPGQSLTLIATANQGSEATYESGFVIDKFPISRPNLTFSTLTVSNMSPEDSSIYLCSVAPGTGNNQPQHFGDGTRLSIL.

The genes are TRBV2 and TRBJ2-3; D gene uncertain. Germline V gene sequence: CDR1 SNHLY, CDR2 FYNNEI. Trimming stripped 10 bases from V and 10 bases from J, with 24 bases between. The CDR3 is 14 amino acids. This CDR3 is CATQFPGRMVSQYF. The CDR3 DNA is TGTGCCACCCAATTCCCGGGTCGGATGGTGTCGCAGTATTTT.

Only a few counts were recorded for this clonotype. V is TRBV7-9 and J is TRBJ1-2, with D maybe TRBD1 (5 bases). Germline-derived CDR1 and CDR2 are SEHNR and FQNEAQ (reference sequence). This CDR3 has 15 amino acids. V was pared by 0 bases and J by 4 bases, with 12 bases between. This CDR3 reads CASSLALRAGYGYTF. DNA for the CDR3: TGTGCCAGCAGCTTAGCGCTCAGGGCCGGCTATGGCTACACCTTC.

V and J are TRBV20-1 and TRBJ2-3; the D is unclear. Per germline, CDR1 DFQATT and CDR2 SNEGSKA (reference sequence). The CDR3 is made up of 14 amino acids. V lost 3 bases, J lost 2 bases, and 12 bases lay in between. This chain's CDR3 is CSASPSSATDTQYF. As DNA, the CDR3 is TGCAGTGCTAGCCCTAGTTCCGCCACAGATACGCAGTATTTT.

This clonotype was seen only a few times. The chain combines TRBV7-9 with TRBJ2-7; 9 positions agree with TRBD1. The CDR3 has 15 amino acids. Trimming removed 4 bases from V and 2 bases from J; junction bases left unmatched: 6. Germline V CDR1 and CDR2: SEHNR, FQNEAQ (reference sequence). CDR3 sequence (DNA): TGTGCCAGCAGCTCGCTTGACAGGGGGGCCTACGAGCAGTACTTC. Translated, it gives CASSSLDRGAYEQYF.

This chain links TRBV28 with TRBJ1-3; D is undetermined. This CDR3 is 13 amino acids long. With 6 bases removed from V and 2 bases from J, the gap between germline ends came to 8 bases. Germline V lookup: CDR1 MDHEN, CDR2 SYDVKM. The CDR3 sequence is CASSPPAGNTIYF. CDR3 in DNA: TGTGCCAGCAGCCCCCCCGCTGGAAACACCATATATTTT.

This clonotype occurred a few times. This chain connects TRBV4-2 to TRBJ1-3; D perhaps matches TRBD1 (6 bases). CDR3 length equals 16 residues. Germline CDR1 is LGHNA and CDR2 is YNFKEQ. The ends were cut back, 3 bases at V and 0 bases at J, with 12 bases in the middle. CDR3 DNA sequence: TGTGCCAGCAGCCAGACCCACAGGGACTCTGGAAACACCATATATTTT. Translation: CASSQTHRDSGNTIYF.

This clonotype was counted only a few times. The rearrangement uses TRBV4-3 and TRBJ1-5; D is ambiguous. Germline V gives CDR1 LGHNA, CDR2 YSLEER. The CDR3 loop spans 14 amino acids. The V and J ends lost 1 base and 1 base respectively, with 5 bases between them. The CDR3 DNA reads TGCGCCAGCAGCCAAGCATGGAGCAATCAGCCCCAGCATTTT. Translating it yields CASSQAWSNQPQHF.

This clonotype appeared many times. The gene calls are TRBV4-2 and TRBJ2-6; maybe TRBD1 (5 bases). V was shortened by 1 base and J by 0 bases, with 16 bases between the two germline ends. This CDR3 contains 19 residues. Germline V lookup: CDR1 LGHNA, CDR2 YNFKEQ. DNA for the CDR3: TGTGCCAGCAGCCAAGCATACCAGAGGACACCCTCTGGGGCCAACGTCCTGACTTTC. Translated, it gives CASSQAYQRTPSGANVLTF.

This clonotype was observed a handful of times. This rearrangement joins TRBV7-3 to TRBJ2-5; either TRBD1 or TRBD2 may supply D (5 bases each). This CDR3 comprises 10 residues. The V and J ends lost 8 bases and 7 bases respectively, with 8 bases between them. The germline gives CDR1 SGHTA, CDR2 FQGTGA. For the CDR3, the DNA is TGTGCCAGCCCGAGGGGGACCCAGTACTTC. Protein sequence: CASPRGTQYF.

Concerning this clonotype: One junction end does not reproduce the germline sequence, and a read error may be involved. The chain has TRBV7-7 and TRBJ2-5, with D possibly matching TRBD2 (7 bases). CDR1 and CDR2 (germline): SSHAT, FNYEAQ (reference sequence). The CDR3 loop spans 15 amino acids. The CDR3 loop reads CASSWGGGSKETQYF. The CDR3 coding sequence is TGTGCTAGCAGCTGGGGGGGGGGCAGTAAAGAGACCCAGTACTTC.